Listed here are 18 T cell receptor beta chains from one sample, sequenced in a study of cytomegalovirus exposure and HLA in healthy donors. Primers included in the PCR were 60 Vbeta and 13 Jbeta primers. Assay: immunoSEQ multiplex PCR; the TCRdb copy retains only in-frame clones and omits some. The sample shows 150,000 to 200,000 clones, around two thirds of them seen only once. The source material was PBMCs. The receptors stem from a man aged 30-40 years in good health and CMV-seropositive.

The rearrangement links TRBV27 to TRBJ2-1; 8 nucleotides align to TRBD2. There are 14 residues in the CDR3. CDR1 and CDR2 (germline): MNHEY, SMNVEV (reference sequence). J gave up 7 bases and V 7 bases, and 9 bases lay outside the gene matches. CDR3 DNA sequence: TGTGCCAGCATGTCGGCGGGAGGAAATAATGAGCAGTTCTTC. Residues: CASMSAGGNNEQFF.

The chain carries TRBV6-1 and TRBJ2-5; D is perhaps TRBD2 (5 bases). The assigned J gene may be wrong: the sequence end matches TRBJ2-7 better. Germline V gene sequence: CDR1 MNHNS, CDR2 SASEGT. This CDR3 has 15 amino acids. This CDR3 reads CASRLSSPGGHEQYF. The CDR3 DNA is TGTGCCAGCAGGTTATCCAGCCCCGGAGGCCACGAGCAGTACTTC.

This clone was observed a single time. This chain joins TRBV7-2 and TRBJ1-2, with D hard to call. This CDR3 has 15 amino acids. V was shortened by 0 bases and J by 4 bases, with 12 bases between the two germline ends. Per the germline V gene, CDR1 is SGHTA and CDR2 is FQGNSA. The CDR3 reads CASSLAYHLSYGYTF. CDR3 sequence (DNA): TGTGCCAGCAGCTTAGCTTACCATTTGAGCTATGGCTACACCTTC.

This clone was detected a few times. This rearrangement joins TRBV4-1 to TRBJ1-2; 9 bases match TRBD1. J lost 6 bases, V lost 3 bases, and 8 bases had no gene match. Per the germline V gene, CDR1 is MGHRA and CDR2 is YSYEKL. The CDR3 contains 15 residues. This CDR3 reads CASSHGGTGRDGYTF. CDR3 nucleotides: TGCGCCAGCAGCCACGGTGGGACAGGGAGGGATGGCTACACCTTC.

The rearrangement uses TRBV14 and TRBJ2-5; possible D gene TRBD2, 6 bases. V lost 4 bases and J 7 bases, leaving 13 bases between the germline ends. Per the germline V gene, CDR1 is SGHDN and CDR2 is FVKESK. This CDR3 is built from 13 residues. This CDR3 is CASSPSTGGTQYF. The CDR3 DNA is TGTGCCAGCAGCCCGTCGACCGGGGGGACCCAGTACTTC. The full variable domain, with the rest looked up from reference TRBV14 and TRBJ2-5, is EAGVTQFPSHSVIEKGQTVTLRCDPISGHDNLYWYRRVMGKEIKFLLHFVKESKQDESGMPNNRFLAERTGGTYSTLKVQPAELEDSGVYFCASSPSTGGTQYFGPGTRLLVL.

The genes are TRBV7-3 and TRBJ2-2; 8 bases fit TRBD2. This CDR3 has 15 residues. The germline CDR1 and CDR2 sequences are SGHTA and FQGTGA. Unmatched junction bases numbered 4, after V lost 5 bases and J lost 2 bases. The CDR3 spells CASSPLAGNTGELFF. CDR3 coding DNA: TGTGCCAGCAGCCCCCTAGCGGGTAACACCGGGGAGCTGTTTTTT. The complete variable domain, with remaining parts taken from reference TRBV7-3 and TRBJ2-2, reads GAGVSQTPSNKVTEKGKYVELRCDPISGHTALYWYRQSLGQGPEFLIYFQGTGAADDSGLPNDRFFAVRPEGSVSTLKIQRTERGDSAVYLCASSPLAGNTGELFFGEGSRLTVL.

Comment on this clone: Germline and junction disagree at one end, which may indicate a read error. V and J are TRBV2 and TRBJ2-1; the match to TRBD2 covers 8 bases. The germline V gene encodes CDR1 SNHLY and CDR2 FYNNEI. This CDR3 contains 13 residues. CDR3 sequence reads: CASSQAGVNEQFF. The CDR3 nucleotides are TGTGCCAGCAGTCAAGCGGGAGTCAATGAGCAGTTCTTC.

V gene TRBV18 combines with J gene TRBJ2-7; TRBD2 matches 8 bases. The CDR3 runs 15 residues. Germline V gene lookup returns CDR1 KGHSH and CDR2 LQKENI. After removal of 3 bases from V and 6 bases from J, the junction contained 10 bases not matched to a gene. CDR3 loop: CASSPSGGPDGEQYF. DNA for the CDR3: TGTGCCAGCTCACCGTCGGGAGGGCCAGATGGCGAGCAGTACTTC. Complete variable domain (other parts from reference TRBV18 and TRBJ2-7): NAGVMQNPRHLVRRRGQEARLRCSPMKGHSHVYWYRQLPEEGLKFMVYLQKENIIDESGMPKERFSAEFPKEGPSILRIQQVVRGDSAAYFCASSPSGGPDGEQYFGPGTRLTVT.

The J gene is TRBJ1-1, the V gene TRBV6-1; TRBD1 is a possible D gene (6 bases). V lost 3 bases and J lost 11, with 19 bases in between. Germline CDR1 MNHNS, CDR2 SASEGT. CDR3 length: 14 residues. The chain's CDR3 is CASSEVRGVNDAFF. The CDR3 DNA follows: TGTGCCAGCAGTGAGGTCAGGGGCGTGAACGATGCTTTCTTT.

V is TRBV6-5 and J is TRBJ1-1; D perhaps matches TRBD1 (6 bases). This CDR3 has 13 amino acids. Germline loops: CDR1 MNHEY, CDR2 SVGAGI. Trimming shortened V by 10 bases and J by 8 bases, and 20 bases separated the two germline ends. CDR3 sequence: CATSDSWRSEAFF. The CDR3 nucleotides read TGTGCCACCTCGGACAGCTGGAGGTCGGAAGCTTTCTTT.

The chain links TRBV2 to TRBJ2-2, with a possible D match to TRBD1 (7 bases). Germline V gene data show CDR1 as SNHLY and CDR2 as FYNNEI. The CDR3 is 14 residues long. Deletions cut 5 bases from V and 6 bases from J, with 13 bases between. The CDR3 is CASSSDREAGELFF. DNA for the CDR3: TGTGCCAGCAGTTCAGACAGGGAGGCCGGGGAGCTGTTTTTT.

The chain combines TRBV30 with TRBJ2-7, with 11 bases that match TRBD2. The CDR3 is 13 amino acids. From germline, CDR1 is GTSNPN and CDR2 SVGIG (reference sequence). The V and J ends lost 6 bases and 5 bases, in that order; junction bases with no gene match: 6. The CDR3 DNA sequence: TGTGCCTGTCCCCTAGCGGGAGGCGACGAGCAGTACTTC. Protein: CACPLAGGDEQYF.

This chain uses TRBV2 with TRBJ2-3; no reliable D call. The CDR3 contains 15 residues. CDR1 is SNHLY, CDR2 FYNNEI, per germline. Trimming took off 6 bases at V and 0 bases at J, with 13 bases between the two ends. The CDR3 protein is CASSTRAGSTDTQYF. In DNA form, the CDR3 reads TGTGCCAGCAGCACCCGAGCAGGTAGCACAGATACGCAGTATTTT.

This chain joins TRBV7-9 and TRBJ2-1; 7 nucleotides match TRBD1. Germline lookup yields CDR1 SEHNR and CDR2 FQNEAQ (reference sequence). The CDR3 is 17 residues long. J was trimmed by 3 bases and V by 1 base; bases with no gene match: 9. The CDR3 loop is CASSLDHTGANYNEQFF. The CDR3 DNA follows: TGTGCCAGCAGCTTAGATCATACAGGGGCGAACTACAATGAGCAGTTCTTC.

The chain combines TRBV19 with TRBJ2-2; 10 bases are a match to TRBD2. The germline CDR1 and CDR2 sequences are LNHDA and SQIVND (reference sequence). The CDR3 is 15 residues long. Unmatched junction bases numbered 3, after V lost 8 bases and J lost 0 bases. The DNA for the CDR3 is TGTGCCAGTCATGGACTAGCGGCGAACACCGGGGAGCTGTTTTTT. This sequence encodes CASHGLAANTGELFF.

This clone occurred once. CDR3 sequence reads: CASRGGHLSSYEQYF. The DNA for the CDR3 is TGTGCCAGCAGAGGGGGCCACCTTAGCTCCTACGAGCAGTACTTC. V usage is TRBV28 and J usage is TRBJ2-7; TRBD1 matches 7 bases. Looked up from germline, CDR1 is MDHEN and CDR2 is SYDVKM. This CDR3 spans 15 amino acids. J gave up 0 bases and V 6 bases, and 8 bases lay outside the gene matches.

The chain recombines TRBV10-3 with TRBJ2-5, with TRBD2 matching over 11 bases. This CDR3 is 13 amino acids long. V lost 10 bases to trimming and J lost 1 base; unmatched junction nucleotides: 2. The germline gives CDR1 ENHRY, CDR2 SYGVKD. CDR3 DNA: TGTGCCAGCGGACTAGCGGGCCAAGAGACCCAGTACTTC. Protein product: CASGLAGQETQYF.

The V gene is TRBV7-3, the J gene TRBJ2-2; no clear D gene. Germline V lookup: CDR1 SGHTA, CDR2 FQGTGA. The CDR3 loop spans 12 amino acids. V lost 5 bases and J lost 3, with 4 bases in between. The CDR3 sequence is CASSQYTGELFF. CDR3 bases: TGTGCCAGCAGCCAATACACCGGGGAGCTGTTTTTT. Full variable domain (rest looked up from reference TRBV7-3 and TRBJ2-2): GAGVSQTPSNKVTEKGKYVELRCDPISGHTALYWYRQSLGQGPEFLIYFQGTGAADDSGLPNDRFFAVRPEGSVSTLKIQRTERGDSAVYLCASSQYTGELFFGEGSRLTVL.